The 16 T cell receptor beta chains given below trace back to one sample, sequenced in a study of blood T cells in healthy people across ages. A second PCR of roughly 7 to 11 cycles used a sample-barcoded 5' primer and a J-beta primer mix. TCRdb ran MiXCR on the 5' RACE reads and lists one entry per CDR3 protein. Seen here are some 760,000 distinct CDR3 sequences, 25% observed once, and the top ten hold more than 7.5%. This sample also appeared in a second study, on T cells of mothers and their children.

The sample taken for sequencing was blood. The receptors here all came from a boy aged 5 to 17 in good health.

This clonotype is a singleton in its sample. This sequence joins TRBV6-5 and TRBJ2-7; 7 nucleotides match TRBD1. Germline lookup yields CDR1 MNHEY and CDR2 SVGAGI. Trimming at V came to 6 bases and at J to 6 bases, leaving 2 bases not matched to a gene. This CDR3 is built from 11 residues. CDR3 region: CASSRDSEQYF. The DNA of the CDR3 is TGTGCCAGCAGCCGGGACAGCGAGCAGTACTTC.

In DNA, the CDR3 is TGCAGTGCGCGGGAGCTAGGTTACAATGAGCAGTTCTTC. Protein: CSARELGYNEQFF. J is TRBJ2-1 and V is TRBV29-1; 7 bases map to TRBD2. Germline-derived CDR1 and CDR2 are SQVTM and ANQGSEA. The CDR3 extends over 13 amino acids.

This chain connects TRBV20-1 to TRBJ2-4; D is ambiguous. This CDR3 spans 15 amino acids. CDR1 is DFQATT and CDR2 is SNEGSKA in the germline V gene (reference sequence). The ends were cut back, 3 bases at V and 0 bases at J, with 12 bases in the middle. CDR3 DNA: TGCAGTGCTAGTGACGGTCTACTAGCCAAAAACATTCAGTACTTC. This translates into CSASDGLLAKNIQYF.

This clonotype occurred once. V is TRBV24-1 and J is TRBJ2-1, with TRBD1 matching over 7 bases. CDR3 length equals 15 residues. V was pared by 5 bases and J by 5 bases, with 8 bases of the junction left unmatched. Looked up from germline, CDR1 is KGHDR and CDR2 is SFDVKD. The CDR3: CATSGLDRVNNEQFF. The CDR3 DNA sequence: TGTGCCACCAGTGGTCTCGACAGGGTAAACAATGAGCAGTTCTTC.

V and J are TRBV11-2 and TRBJ2-1; TRBD1 is a possible D gene (6 bases). CDR1 and CDR2 (germline): SGHAT, FQNNGV. The CDR3 sequence is 15 residues long. The V gene lost 7 bases and the J gene lost 0 bases, with 13 bases spanning the gap. The CDR3 region has the DNA TGTGCCAGCACCAGAGGACAGAACTCCTACAATGAGCAGTTCTTC. Its translation: CASTRGQNSYNEQFF.

The gene calls are TRBV6-2 or TRBV6-3 and TRBJ1-6, with 7 positions matching TRBD1. The CDR3 runs to 13 residues. Trimming took 8 bases from V and 10 from J; bases not matched to a gene: 8. Germline V gene sequence: CDR1 MNHEY, CDR2 SVGEGT. The CDR3 sequence: CASRGQDISPLHF. The CDR3 DNA reads TGTGCCAGCCGAGGACAGGACATCTCACCCCTCCACTTT.

The CDR3 sequence is CSAWTPAGTGELFF. The CDR3 DNA reads as TGCAGTGCCTGGACCCCCGCTGGGACCGGGGAGCTGTTTTTT. The V gene is TRBV20-1, the J gene TRBJ2-2; D ambiguous. V shed 6 bases and J shed 5 bases, with 16 bases lying between them. The CDR3 sequence is 14 residues long. Germline CDR1 is DFQATT and CDR2 is SNEGSKA (reference sequence).

This clonotype was seen a handful of times. The chain is built from TRBV5-1 and TRBJ2-2; 10 nucleotides match TRBD2. Losses at the gene ends were 2 bases for V and 6 bases for J; bases not matched to a gene: 4. Germline assignment: CDR1 SGHRS and CDR2 YFSETQ. This CDR3 spans 15 amino acids. The CDR3 loop reads CASSLAGGDAGELFF. CDR3 DNA sequence: TGCGCCAGCAGCTTAGCGGGAGGGGACGCCGGGGAGCTGTTTTTT.

This clonotype showed up many times. The V call is TRBV7-9, the J call TRBJ1-5, with no clear D. Trimming took off 5 bases at V and 3 bases at J, with 14 bases between the two ends. This CDR3 has 15 residues. Germline CDR1 SEHNR, CDR2 FQNEAQ (reference sequence). Here the CDR3 DNA reads TGTGCCAGCAGCAGTGACCGGGGAGTCAATCAGCCCCAGCATTTT. Its protein product is CASSSDRGVNQPQHF.

The chain uses TRBV24-1 and TRBJ2-1; no reliable D call. CDR1 and CDR2 (germline): KGHDR, SFDVKD. With 4 bases removed from V and 10 bases from J, the gap between germline ends came to 7 bases. The CDR3 is 11 amino acids. This CDR3 is CATSEGYEQFF. CDR3 nucleotides: TGTGCCACCAGTGAGGGTTACGAGCAGTTCTTC.

This clonotype was detected a few times. The chain is built from TRBV29-1 and TRBJ1-1; perhaps TRBD1 as D (6 bases). The V gene's germline CDR1 is SQVTM and CDR2 ANQGSEA. The CDR3 is 14 amino acids. Trimming removed 4 bases at V and 4 bases at J, with 16 bases between. The CDR3 here is CSVGHRVPSTEAFF. CDR3 DNA: TGCAGCGTTGGACACAGGGTCCCTAGCACTGAAGCTTTCTTT.

The chain carries TRBV14 and TRBJ2-1; 9 positions agree with TRBD1. Germline V CDR1 and CDR2: SGHDN, FVKESK. V shed 4 bases, J shed 8 bases, and the junction held 12 bases outside the gene matches. This CDR3 is 16 amino acids long. CDR3 sequence reads: CASSLPGTGIVDEQFF. The CDR3 DNA is TGTGCCAGCAGCCTACCCGGGACAGGGATTGTGGATGAGCAGTTCTTC. The variable domain in full, with the rest retrieved from reference TRBV14 and TRBJ2-1, is EAGVTQFPSHSVIEKGQTVTLRCDPISGHDNLYWYRRVMGKEIKFLLHFVKESKQDESGMPNNRFLAERTGGTYSTLKVQPAELEDSGVYFCASSLPGTGIVDEQFFGPGTRLTVL.

This sequence joins TRBV27 and TRBJ1-5, with a weak D call TRBD1 (5 bases). In germline, CDR1 is MNHEY, CDR2 SMNVEV (reference sequence). V lost 5 bases and J 5 bases, leaving 16 bases between the germline ends. The CDR3 is 15 amino acids. The CDR3 DNA follows: TGTGCCAGCAGTGGGGGGGGAAATTATTATCAGCCCCAGCATTTT. Amino acid sequence: CASSGGGNYYQPQHF.

The chain combines TRBV20-1 with TRBJ2-5; 13 positions agree with TRBD2. The V segment lost 5 bases and the J segment 5 bases; nucleotides outside the gene matches: 5. The CDR3 covers 14 residues. Germline CDR1 and CDR2: DFQATT and SNEGSKA (reference sequence). CDR3 region: CSALGLAGDETQYF. The CDR3 DNA reads TGCAGTGCTCTCGGACTAGCGGGAGACGAGACCCAGTACTTC.

This clonotype has more than one count but fewer than ten. The chain combines TRBV4-1 with TRBJ2-7; weak D call: TRBD2 (5 bases). CDR1 and CDR2 from the germline V gene are MGHRA and YSYEKL. CDR3 length: 16 amino acids. V was pared by 5 bases and J by 0 bases, with 17 bases between. The CDR3 DNA is TGCGCCAGCAGCGGGGAGAGGAGCGGTCACTCCTACGAGCAGTACTTC. It is translated as CASSGERSGHSYEQYF.

The gene calls are TRBV3-1 and TRBJ2-1, with 10 nucleotides matching TRBD1. Trimming at V came to 4 bases and at J to 8 bases, leaving 20 bases not matched to a gene. The CDR3 is 19 amino acids. Germline loops: CDR1 LGHDT, CDR2 YNNKEL (reference sequence). The CDR3 bases are TGTGCCAGCAGCCGGGGTGGAGGGACAGGGGTAGCAAGATGGGATGAGCAGTTCTTC. Its translation is CASSRGGGTGVARWDEQFF.